This entry lists 17 T cell receptor beta chains sequenced from one sample in a study of blood T cell repertoires in COVID-19. Profiled with immunoSEQ multiplex PCR; TCRdb holds only in-frame clones, not every one. The table records roughly 250,000 clones, roughly nine tenths of them present only once. The sequenced material came from PBMCs or T cells enriched from blood (not recorded which). The receptors shown here come from a woman in her 30s with acute COVID-19.

The V call is TRBV15, the J call TRBJ1-6; 8 bases match TRBD1. Germline loops: CDR1 LNHNV, CDR2 YYDKDF (reference sequence). The CDR3 totals 15 residues. The junction had 2 bases not matched to a gene; V was cut back by 1 base and J by 6 bases. The CDR3, as DNA: TGTGCCACCAGCAGAGCAGGGGGCCTTAATTCACCCCTCCACTTT. Residues: CATSRAGGLNSPLHF.

This clone was recorded at least ten times. The chain links TRBV19 to TRBJ1-5; 8 bases are shared with TRBD1. The CDR3 is 14 amino acids. J was trimmed by 6 bases and V by 5 bases; bases with no gene match: 6. CDR1 LNHDA and CDR2 SQIVND come from the germline V gene (reference sequence). CDR3 DNA sequence: TGTGCCAGTAGTGTCGGACAGGGAAGTCAGCCCCAGCATTTT. This translates into CASSVGQGSQPQHF.

The chain links TRBV7-2 to TRBJ2-7; D is possibly TRBD2 (7 bases). CDR1 is SGHTA and CDR2 is FQGNSA in the germline V gene. Trimming removed 5 bases from V and 9 bases from J, with 20 bases in between. CDR3 length equals 14 residues. CDR3 DNA sequence: TGTGCCAGCAGCCCCGGAGGGAGGGGGAGTGGGCAGTACTTC. Translating gives CASSPGGRGSGQYF.

This rearrangement joins TRBV24-1 to TRBJ2-3; D not resolved. CDR1 and CDR2 from the germline V gene are KGHDR and SFDVKD. The CDR3 has 15 amino acids. V was trimmed by 4 bases and J by 3 bases, leaving 13 bases between them. The CDR3 sequence: CATSDASVATDTQYF. CDR3 DNA sequence: TGTGCCACCAGTGACGCCTCTGTGGCTACAGATACGCAGTATTTT.

This chain joins TRBV28 and TRBJ1-2; 7 bases align to TRBD1. Unmatched junction bases numbered 17, after V lost 6 bases and J lost 4 bases. The CDR3 sequence is 17 residues long. Per the germline V gene, CDR1 is MDHEN and CDR2 is SYDVKM. The CDR3: CASSTPATGTAIYGYTF. The CDR3 bases are TGTGCCAGCAGCACCCCCGCGACCGGGACAGCGATCTATGGCTACACCTTC.

J is TRBJ2-3 and V is TRBV10-3; tentatively, D is TRBD2 (6 bases). The CDR3 has 15 residues. V shed 0 bases and J shed 4 bases, with 11 bases lying between them. Germline CDR1 reads ENHRY; CDR2 reads SYGVKD. Here the CDR3 reads CAISESFGSADTQYF. DNA of the CDR3: TGTGCCATCAGTGAGTCTTTCGGGAGCGCAGATACGCAGTATTTT.

The V call is TRBV5-4, the J call TRBJ2-4, with TRBD2 identical over 11 bases. The CDR3 contains 17 residues. V lost 1 base, J lost 1 base, and 4 bases stayed unmatched. Looked up from germline, CDR1 is SGHNT and CDR2 is YYREEE (reference sequence). CDR3 DNA sequence: TGTGCCAGCAGCTTGAGTATAGCGGGGGGGGCCAAAAACATTCAGTACTTC. It specifies CASSLSIAGGAKNIQYF.

The rearrangement uses TRBV20-1 and TRBJ2-7; no definite D call. Trimming took 3 bases from V and 5 from J, leaving 23 bases between them. Germline CDR1 reads DFQATT; CDR2 reads SNEGSKA (reference sequence). CDR3 length: 16 amino acids. In DNA, the CDR3 is TGCAGTGCTAGTGATCTGACCCGCTTACACAGTAACGAGCAGTACTTC. It encodes CSASDLTRLHSNEQYF.

The chain couples TRBV28 to TRBJ1-4; D is possibly TRBD1 (6 bases). This CDR3 has 16 residues. Trimming shortened V by 3 bases and J by 7 bases, and 18 bases separated the two germline ends. Germline CDR1 and CDR2: MDHEN and SYDVKM. The CDR3 DNA sequence: TGTGCCAGCAGTTTCGTCTGGGGGCTGACCGTTGAAAAACTGTTTTTT. Translating it yields CASSFVWGLTVEKLFF. Full variable domain (remainder filled in from reference TRBV28 and TRBJ1-4): DVKVTQSSRYLVKRTGEKVFLECVQDMDHENMFWYRQDPGLGLRLIYFSYDVKMKEKGDIPEGYSVSREKKERFSLILESASTNQTSMYLCASSFVWGLTVEKLFFGSGTQLSVL.

The rearrangement joins TRBV14 to TRBJ1-6; TRBD1 might be the D (6 bases). Germline CDR1 reads SGHDN; CDR2 reads FVKESK. The CDR3 length is 16 residues. Trimming shortened V by 1 base and J by 6 bases, and 13 bases separated the two germline ends. The CDR3 is CASSQATGGPNSPLHF. CDR3 bases: TGTGCCAGCAGCCAAGCCACCGGGGGGCCTAATTCACCCCTCCACTTT.

CDR3 in DNA: TGTGCCAGCAGCGTACGAGGGACTAGCGAGCAGTACTTC. This gives the protein CASSVRGTSEQYF. The V and J genes are TRBV7-3 and TRBJ2-7, with 8 bases lining up with TRBD2. The germline V gene encodes CDR1 SGHTA and CDR2 FQGTGA. This CDR3 is 13 amino acids long. V shed 5 bases and J 6 bases; nucleotides not matched to a gene: 6.

The V and J genes are TRBV12-5 and TRBJ2-1; D perhaps matches TRBD2 (5 bases). Germline V CDR1 and CDR2: LGHNT, FRNRAP. V was pared by 0 bases and J by 10 bases, with 10 bases between. The length of the CDR3 is 13 residues. The CDR3 sequence: CASGLVRGKEQFF. In nucleotides, the CDR3 is TGTGCTAGTGGTTTGGTACGAGGGAAAGAGCAGTTCTTC.

Here the CDR3 DNA reads TGTGCCAGCAGCCAAGGAGCAGGAACGATCAGGCCCCAGCATTTT. It yields the protein CASSQGAGTIRPQHF. V and J are TRBV3-1 (or the pseudogene TRBV3-2) and TRBJ1-5; D not resolved. Germline V gene sequence: CDR1 LGHDT, CDR2 YNNKEL (reference sequence). The CDR3 spans 15 residues. V lost 1 base to trimming and J lost 9 bases, with 16 bases between them.

J is TRBJ1-5 and V is TRBV21-1; the D call in the table, TRBD1, was not verified against the DNA. TRBV21-1 is labeled a pseudogene. The CDR3 has 17 residues. DNA for the CDR3: TGTGCCGGACCATCGGGGACAGGACGATGTTTGGGTCAGCCCCAGCATTTT. Amino acid sequence: CAGPSGTGRCLGQPQHF.

The CDR3: CASSKDRGEDTQYF. DNA of the CDR3: TGTGCCAGTAGTAAGGACAGGGGTGAAGATACGCAGTATTTT. The V call is TRBV19, the J call TRBJ2-3, with TRBD1 matching 9 bases. The germline gives CDR1 LNHDA, CDR2 SQIVND (reference sequence). This CDR3 spans 14 amino acids. Trimming at V came to 4 bases and at J to 5 bases, leaving 4 bases not matched to a gene.

The rearrangement links TRBV19 to TRBJ1-1, with D unresolved. Trimming pared 7 bases from V and 0 bases from J, leaving 12 bases between. CDR3 length: 14 amino acids. In germline, CDR1 is LNHDA, CDR2 SQIVND (reference sequence). CDR3 DNA sequence: TGTGCCAGTACTCCGGGAGTCATGAACACTGAAGCTTTCTTT. Protein: CASTPGVMNTEAFF.

The chain joins TRBV7-9 to TRBJ1-1, with a weak D call TRBD1 (5 bases). Deletions cut 5 bases from V and 1 base from J, with 8 bases between. The CDR3 consists of 13 residues. Per the germline V gene, CDR1 is SEHNR and CDR2 is FQNEAQ (reference sequence). The DNA of the CDR3 is TGTGCCAGCAGCCGGGACTGGAACACTGAAGCTTTCTTT. Amino acid sequence: CASSRDWNTEAFF.